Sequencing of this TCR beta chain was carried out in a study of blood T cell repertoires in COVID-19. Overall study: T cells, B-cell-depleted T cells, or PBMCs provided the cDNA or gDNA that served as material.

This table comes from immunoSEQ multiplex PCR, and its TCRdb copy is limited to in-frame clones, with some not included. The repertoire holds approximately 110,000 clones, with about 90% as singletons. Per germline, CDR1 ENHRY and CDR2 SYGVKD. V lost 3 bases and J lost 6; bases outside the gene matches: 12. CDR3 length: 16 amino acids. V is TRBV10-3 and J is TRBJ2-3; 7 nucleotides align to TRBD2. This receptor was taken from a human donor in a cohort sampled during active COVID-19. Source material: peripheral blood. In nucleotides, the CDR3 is TGTGCCATCAGTGACGAGATCCTAGCGGTAGTGGATACGCAGTATTTT. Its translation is CAISDEILAVVDTQYF.